The clone carrying this T cell receptor beta chain occurred a few times. Its specificity is not known. TCRdb analysed the 5' RACE reads with MiXCR anew, one entry per CDR3 protein. The sample holds 750,000 to 950,000 distinct CDR3 sequences; around 12% are singletons and the top ten take 1.5% to 2%. This sample stems from a study of identical twins. Germline loops: CDR1 MGHDK, CDR2 SYGVNS. The V end lost 9 bases, the J end lost 2 bases, and 1 base lay between the germline ends. This CDR3 comprises 9 residues. Study findings and constraints: Out-of-frame alpha sequences shared between twins exhibited an excess of low generation probability. Within monozygotic twins, out-of-frame TCR alpha sharing was underestimated by the models.

This same sample was also part of a study on yellow fever vaccine responses in identical twins.

This chain uses TRBV25-1 with TRBJ2-5; no clear D. The sequence was collected from a woman aged 18-30 years in good health. Material for sequencing was PBMCs. The CDR3 nucleotides read TGTGCCAGTCAAGAGACCCAGTACTTC. This encodes CASQETQYF.